This TCR beta chain was sequenced in a study of identical twins. The study, taken as a whole, reports: Zero-insertion analyses might be partly confounded by invariant T cells like MAIT and iNKT.

Template switching supplied a universal primer site; unique molecular identifiers were carried on the cDNA. TCRdb analysed the 5' RACE reads with MiXCR anew, one entry per CDR3 protein. This table has a few hundred thousand distinct CDR3 sequences, roughly 18% appearing once. About this clonotype: Its antigen is currently unknown.

This CDR3 has 13 amino acids. V lost 3 bases to trimming and J lost 0 bases, with 5 bases between them. The germline V gene encodes CDR1 SGHAT and CDR2 FQNNGV. Sequencing was carried out using naive T cells sorted from blood. The chain links TRBV11-2 to TRBJ1-1; D not resolved. The receptor's source is a man aged 45-65 years in good health. The CDR3 nucleotides are TGTGCCAGCAGCTTCGTCCTGAACACTGAAGCTTTCTTT. This sequence encodes CASSFVLNTEAFF.